The 13 T cell receptor beta chains reported below all come from one sample, sequenced in a study of control samples from healthy donors and cancer patients. Assay: immunoSEQ multiplex PCR; the TCRdb copy retains only in-frame clones and omits some. The sample has over 150,000 clones, approximately 94% seen once. Source material: PBMCs. These receptors all stem from a man aged 55 to 70 with colorectal cancer.

The V gene is TRBV7-9, the J gene TRBJ2-1, with 7 bases identical to TRBD2. Trimming at V came to 6 bases and at J to 0 bases, leaving 5 bases not matched to a gene. This CDR3 spans 15 amino acids. Germline V gives CDR1 SEHNR, CDR2 FQNEAQ (reference sequence). The chain's CDR3 is CASSIRGDSYNEQFF. The CDR3 DNA reads as TGTGCCAGCAGTATTCGGGGGGACTCCTACAATGAGCAGTTCTTC.

The chain carries TRBV4-2 and TRBJ2-7; 7 nucleotides agree with TRBD2. CDR1 is LGHNA, CDR2 YNFKEQ, per germline. The CDR3 loop spans 18 amino acids. The trim removed 1 base at V and 3 bases at J, leaving 15 bases unmatched. The CDR3 loop reads CASSQAPLGGDLLYEQYF. CDR3 bases: TGTGCCAGCAGCCAAGCCCCTCTTGGGGGGGACCTCCTCTACGAGCAGTACTTC.

The chain couples TRBV19 to TRBJ2-2; 7 bases agree with TRBD1. Germline V CDR1 and CDR2: LNHDA, SQIVND (reference sequence). This CDR3 has 17 residues. Losses at the gene ends were 5 bases for V and 1 base for J; bases not matched to a gene: 10. CDR3 residues: CASSLSPGQRNTGELFF. CDR3 nucleotides: TGTGCCAGTAGTCTCTCTCCGGGACAGAGGAACACCGGGGAGCTGTTTTTT.

This chain links TRBV10-3 with TRBJ1-3; 8 bases agree with TRBD1. V gave up 4 bases and J gave up 0 bases; unmatched junction bases: 14. Germline-derived CDR1 and CDR2 are ENHRY and SYGVKD. CDR3 length equals 19 residues. This CDR3 reads CAISARTGHKAISGNTIYF. CDR3 in DNA: TGTGCCATCAGTGCGAGGACAGGGCATAAAGCAATCTCTGGAAACACCATATATTTT.

The chain has TRBV19 and TRBJ1-4; D is unresolved. Germline assignment: CDR1 LNHDA and CDR2 SQIVND (reference sequence). The V end lost 6 bases, the J end lost 3 bases, and 8 bases lay between the germline ends. The CDR3 has 13 amino acids. The CDR3 region is CASSLRANEKLFF. Written as DNA, the CDR3 is TGTGCCAGTAGCCTCCGGGCTAATGAAAAACTGTTTTTT.

CDR3 sequence (DNA): TGTGCCAGCAGCTTAGGGCAGGGGAACGGGGAGCTGTTTTTT. This gives the protein CASSLGQGNGELFF. The chain has TRBV7-8 and TRBJ2-2, with a weak D call TRBD1 (6 bases). With 1 base removed from V and 7 bases from J, the gap between germline ends came to 10 bases. This CDR3 comprises 14 residues. Germline V gives CDR1 SGHVS, CDR2 FQNEAQ.

The chain uses TRBV7-8 and TRBJ1-6; 8 nucleotides align to TRBD1. The CDR3 has 15 amino acids. In germline, CDR1 is SGHVS, CDR2 FQNEAQ. Germline trimming cut 4 bases from V and 7 bases from J; bases unmatched to any gene: 6. This CDR3 is CASSSQQGGNSPLHF. The CDR3 DNA reads as TGTGCCAGCAGCTCGCAACAGGGGGGGAATTCACCCCTCCACTTT.

V and J are TRBV9 and TRBJ1-6, with 7 bases identical to TRBD1. With 4 bases clipped from V and 9 bases from J, the junction kept 7 bases outside the gene matches. The CDR3 loop spans 14 amino acids. The germline CDR1 and CDR2 sequences are SGDLS and YYNGEE. In DNA form, the CDR3 reads TGTGCCAGCAGCACACAGGGACAGAGTTCACCCCTCCACTTT. Its protein product is CASSTQGQSSPLHF.

The genes are TRBV10-3 and TRBJ2-2; D possibly corresponds to TRBD1 (5 bases). V lost 3 bases and J lost 7, with 6 bases in between. Germline V gene data show CDR1 as ENHRY and CDR2 as SYGVKD. This CDR3 comprises 12 residues. The chain's CDR3 is CAISEGVGELFF. In nucleotides, the CDR3 is TGTGCCATCAGTGAAGGGGTCGGGGAGCTGTTTTTT.

The rearrangement uses TRBV1 and TRBJ2-1; TRBD2, the table's D call, lacks a check against the DNA. TRBV1 counts as a pseudogene. This CDR3 has 19 residues. This CDR3 is CTSSQERGEKRRGFGEQFF. CDR3 sequence (DNA): TGCACCAGCAGCCAAGAGCGAGGGGAAAAGAGGAGGGGATTCGGTGAGCAGTTCTTC.

This clone was detected only once. The rearrangement uses TRBV25-1 and TRBJ2-3, with D possibly TRBD2 on 6 matching bases. Deletions cut 4 bases from V and 2 bases from J, with 10 bases between. Germline lookup yields CDR1 MGHDK and CDR2 SYGVNS. The CDR3 has 14 amino acids. The CDR3 spells CASSAAGPTDTQYF. CDR3 DNA sequence: TGTGCCAGCAGTGCGGCGGGGCCCACAGATACGCAGTATTTT.

The chain carries TRBV4-1 and TRBJ1-1; D may be TRBD1 (5 bases). This CDR3 region has 15 residues. The ends were cut back, 4 bases at V and 1 base at J, with 13 bases in the middle. Germline V lookup: CDR1 MGHRA, CDR2 YSYEKL. CDR3 coding DNA: TGCGCCAGCAGCCTCGGGACGGTGGGGAACACTGAAGCTTTCTTT. Its protein product is CASSLGTVGNTEAFF.

The chain is built from TRBV9 and TRBJ2-7, with D unresolved. V was clipped by 3 bases and J by 0 bases, with 4 bases between them. This CDR3 has 12 amino acids. CDR1 SGDLS and CDR2 YYNGEE come from the germline V gene. The DNA of the CDR3 is TGTGCCAGCAGCGGTAGCTCCTACGAGCAGTACTTC. Translating it yields CASSGSSYEQYF.